The rows below give T cell receptor beta chains drawn from one sample of a study of OX40 agonist ivuxolimab in advanced cancers. Sequencing used immunoSEQ multiplex PCR; TCRdb keeps in-frame clones, though not all of them. The sample has some 74,000 clones, about 90% seen once. The sample was CD4+ or CD8+ T cells sorted from blood, taken in a trial of the OX40 agonist ivuxolimab. These receptors originate from an adult with an advanced solid tumor such as melanoma, head and neck, liver or kidney cancer. The CDR3 runs from the conserved cysteine through the conserved F or W. A D gene is named only where the DNA matches it firmly. Some rows mark clone size as missing; the rest say once, few, many or name a class of expanded clone.

clone_size j_call cdr3_length d_call v_call cdr3_nt cdr3_aa
- TRBJ2-7 13 TRBD1 TRBV5-4 TGTGCCAGCAGCCGGACAGGCTCCTACGAGCAGTACTTC CASSRTGSYEQYF
- TRBJ2-2 13 - TRBV11-2 TGTGCCAGCAGCTCCTTAAACACCGGGGAGCTGTTTTTT CASSSLNTGELFF
- TRBJ2-7 12 - TRBV18 TGTGCCAGCTCCCAAAGCTCCTACGAGCAGTACTTC CASSQSSYEQYF
- TRBJ2-7 20 - TRBV27 TGTGCCAGCAGTTTATCGGGTCTACGGGGGATGGGGAGAAGGTCCTACGAGCAGTACTTC CASSLSGLRGMGRRSYEQYF
- TRBJ2-4 15 - TRBV2 TGTGCCAGCAGTGGTTCACTCCCGTCCAAAAACATTCAGTACTTC CASSGSLPSKNIQYF
- TRBJ2-1 12 TRBD1 TRBV5-1 TGCGCCAGCCAGGGGGTCACCAATGAGCAGTTCTTC CASQGVTNEQFF
few TRBJ2-1 18 TRBD1 TRBV11-2 TGTGCCAGCAGCTCCCTAGGAGACAGGGCACACACCTACAATGAGCAGTTCTTC CASSSLGDRAHTYNEQFF
once TRBJ2-1 15 TRBD2 TRBV10-3 TGTGCCATCAGTGAGGGGACTAGCCCGGACAATGAGCAGTTCTTC CAISEGTSPDNEQFF
- TRBJ1-2 13 - TRBV10-3 TGTGCCACCGTATCCCAGGGGTCCTATGGCTACACCTTC CATVSQGSYGYTF
- TRBJ2-5 15 TRBD2 TRBV10-3 TGTGCCATCAGTGTGAGCGGGGCCAACCAAGAGACCCAGTACTTC CAISVSGANQETQYF
- TRBJ2-3 16 - TRBV14 TGTGCCAGCAGCCACAAAGCCAATAAGATCACAGATACGCAGTATTTT CASSHKANKITDTQYF
- TRBJ2-1 14 - TRBV25-1 TGTGCCAGCAGTGCTCCGGGCCAGAGCAATGAGCAGTTCTTC CASSAPGQSNEQFF
- TRBJ1-4 14 - TRBV5-6 TGTGCCAGCAGCTCGCGGGGGCGAGATGAAAAACTGTTTTTT CASSSRGRDEKLFF
- TRBJ1-6 16 TRBD1 TRBV4-1 TGCGCCAGCAGCCGTGGGACAGGCTTAAGGAATTCACCCCTCCACTTT CASSRGTGLRNSPLHF
- TRBJ2-5 12 - TRBV10-3 TGTGCCACCGGGGACCGCGCAGAGACCCAGTACTTC CATGDRAETQYF
- TRBJ1-2 15 TRBD1 TRBV9 TGTGCCAGCAGCGGAGCCGGGACAGTTAACTATGGCTACACCTTC CASSGAGTVNYGYTF
- TRBJ2-7 15 - TRBV28 TGTGCCAGCAGTTTTTGGGTCTCCTCCGCCTACGAGCAGTACTTC CASSFWVSSAYEQYF
- TRBJ2-2 18 - TRBV10-3 TGTGCCATCAGTGACCTTATTGCAGTAGGGCCGAACACCGGGGAGCTGTTTTTT CAISDLIAVGPNTGELFF
- TRBJ2-7 14 TRBD2 TRBV28 TGTGCCAGCAGGAGACTAGCAGAATACTACGAGCAGTACTTC CASRRLAEYYEQYF
- TRBJ1-5 14 - TRBV6-1 TGTGCCAGCAGTGAACAGGGGAGAGCTCAGCCCCAGCATTTT CASSEQGRAQPQHF
- TRBJ1-5 18 TRBD1 TRBV19 TGTGCCACCCAACGACAGGGCGGGGGTTCATGGGGCAATCAGCCCCAGCATTTT CATQRQGGGSWGNQPQHF
- TRBJ2-2 13 - TRBV10-1 TGCGCCAGCAGCGGCGCCAACACCGGGGAGCTGTTTTTT CASSGANTGELFF
- TRBJ2-7 15 - TRBV14 TGTGCCAGCAGCCAAGAGGCCTGGATGGGGATGGAGCAGTACTTC CASSQEAWMGMEQYF
- TRBJ2-7 18 TRBD2 TRBV25-1 TGTGCCAGCAGTGAATGGGGGGGTCTAGCGGGAGCCCCGTACGAGCAGTACTTC CASSEWGGLAGAPYEQYF
- TRBJ2-7 15 - TRBV30 TGTGCCTGGAGTCCGCCCGGGGCCATATCCTACGAGCAGTACTTC CAWSPPGAISYEQYF
once TRBJ1-1 16 - TRBV4-1 TGCGCCAGCAGCCAAGTCTCGGCAGGGGTGGGCACTGAAGCTTTCTTT CASSQVSAGVGTEAFF
- TRBJ2-5 13 - TRBV11-2 TGTGCCAGCAGCCCCCCAGGAGGGGAGACCCAGTACTTC CASSPPGGETQYF
- TRBJ2-5 12 - TRBV11-1 TGTGCCAGCAGCCCCACGGGAGAGACCCAGTACTTC CASSPTGETQYF
- TRBJ2-7 16 TRBD1 TRBV4-1 TGCGCCAGCAGCCAAGAAAGGAACAGGGGACCCTACGAGCAGTACTTC CASSQERNRGPYEQYF
- TRBJ2-3 14 TRBD2 TRBV19 TGTGCCAGTAGGATTAGCGGGAGCACAGATACGCAGTATTTT CASRISGSTDTQYF
- TRBJ2-5 23 - TRBV21-1 TGTGCCAGCAGCAAAGTGGGGGAGGAAAATACCCAAAGGCTTAAACTCTACCAAGAGACCCAGTACTTC CASSKVGEENTQRLKLYQETQYF
- TRBJ1-4 14 - TRBV27 TGTGCCAGCAGTTTGGACCCAGGGGCTGAAAAACTGTTTTTT CASSLDPGAEKLFF
- TRBJ2-7 12 - TRBV11-2 TGTGCCAGCAGCTTATCCCTCTACGAGCAGTACTTC CASSLSLYEQYF
- TRBJ2-2 16 TRBD2 TRBV7-2 TGTGCCAGCAGCCCGGTAGCGGGAGTGAACACCGGGGAGCTGTTTTTT CASSPVAGVNTGELFF
- TRBJ2-4 20 - TRBV18 TGTGCCAGCTCACCATCCCCCGGGACGGGAACGCTCCTAGCCAAAAACATTCAGTACTTC CASSPSPGTGTLLAKNIQYF
once TRBJ1-2 12 - TRBV5-6 TGTGCCAGCAGACTGGCTGGGTATGGCTACACCTTC CASRLAGYGYTF
- TRBJ1-4 14 TRBD1 TRBV6-6 TGTGCCAGCAGGTCAACAGGGGTTGTTGAAAAACTGTTTTTT CASRSTGVVEKLFF
- TRBJ1-6 14 - TRBV30 TGTGCCTGGAGGGTCCAAAGGGGCTTTTCACCCCTCCACTTT CAWRVQRGFSPLHF
- TRBJ2-2 15 - TRBV7-2 TGTGCCAGCAGCTTTCGGCTGGCGAACACCGGGGAGCTGTTTTTT CASSFRLANTGELFF
- TRBJ2-5 15 - TRBV30 TGTGCCTGGAGATCCGGGACAAATTTGGGGGAGACCCAGTACTTC CAWRSGTNLGETQYF